Presented here are 3 T cell receptor beta chains from one specimen sequenced in a study of vaccination effects on CD4 cells after COVID-19. For these receptors, no antigen is known. Only in-frame clones appear in the TCRdb table, and some are missing; sequencing was by immunoSEQ multiplex PCR. There are 35,000 to 40,000 clones in the sample; 82% occur only once, and less than 2% lies in the top ten. After expansion with viral peptide pools in the ViraFEST assay, antigen-specific CD4+ T cells were sequenced. Cells that had been cultured for approximately ten days were the source of isolated CD4+ T cells. Two-dose BNT162b2 or mRNA-1273 vaccination was given to participants. The material sequenced was CD4+ T cells from PBMCs cultured with HCoV-NL63 spike peptides, taken after COVID-19 vaccination. These receptors were taken from a human donor who received a COVID-19 vaccine. Some clones in this sample may be carry-over from other donors' samples.

The chain recombines TRBV24-1 with TRBJ2-2; D is unclear. This CDR3 region has 14 residues. Trimming removed 0 bases at V and 3 bases at J, with 4 bases between. Germline V gives CDR1 KGHDR, CDR2 SFDVKD. The CDR3 nucleotides are TGTGCCACCAGTGATTTGCGGGACACCGGGGAGCTGTTTTTT. Translated, it gives CATSDLRDTGELFF.

Turning to this clone: A junction boundary mismatches the germline segment, possibly from a read error. The rearrangement uses TRBV6-5 and TRBJ1-2, with 10 nucleotides matching TRBD1. Germline CDR1 and CDR2: MNHEY and SVGAGI. This CDR3 region has 14 residues. Here the CDR3 DNA reads TGTGCCAGCAGTACGATGACAGGGGGCGCTTACACCCATTTC. It yields the protein CASSTMTGGAYTHF.

This chain joins TRBV7-8 and TRBJ2-7; D gene ambiguous. V was shortened by 5 bases and J by 5 bases, with 13 bases between the two germline ends. CDR1 is SGHVS and CDR2 is FQNEAQ in the germline V gene. CDR3 length: 13 residues. The CDR3 bases are TGTGCCAGCAGCACCCCGACTCTCCACGAGCAGTACGTC. It encodes CASSTPTLHEQYV.